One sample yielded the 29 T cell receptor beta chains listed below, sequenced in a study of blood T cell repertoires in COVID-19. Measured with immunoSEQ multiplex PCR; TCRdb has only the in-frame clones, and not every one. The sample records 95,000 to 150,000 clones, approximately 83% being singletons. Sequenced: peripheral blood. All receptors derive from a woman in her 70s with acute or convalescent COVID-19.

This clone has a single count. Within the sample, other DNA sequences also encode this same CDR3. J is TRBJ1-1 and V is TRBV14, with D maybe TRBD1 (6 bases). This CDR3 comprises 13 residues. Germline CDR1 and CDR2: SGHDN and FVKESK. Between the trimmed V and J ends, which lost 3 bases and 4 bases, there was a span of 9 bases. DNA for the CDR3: TGTGCCAGCAGCCATACAGGGCGCACTGAAGCTTTCTTT. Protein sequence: CASSHTGRTEAFF.

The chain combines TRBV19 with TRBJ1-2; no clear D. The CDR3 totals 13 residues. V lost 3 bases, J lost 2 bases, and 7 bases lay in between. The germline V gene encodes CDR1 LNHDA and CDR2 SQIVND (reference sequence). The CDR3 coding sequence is TGTGCCAGTAGTATGGGCAGCAACTATGGCTACACCTTC. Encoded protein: CASSMGSNYGYTF.

The DNA for the CDR3 is TGCGCCAGCAGCCCGAGGGACTTTTCCACAGATACGCAGTATTTT. It yields the protein CASSPRDFSTDTQYF. This chain links TRBV5-1 with TRBJ2-3; TRBD2 might be the D (6 bases). Looked up from germline, CDR1 is SGHRS and CDR2 is YFSETQ. The CDR3 consists of 15 residues. Trimming stripped 4 bases from V and 2 bases from J, with 14 bases between.

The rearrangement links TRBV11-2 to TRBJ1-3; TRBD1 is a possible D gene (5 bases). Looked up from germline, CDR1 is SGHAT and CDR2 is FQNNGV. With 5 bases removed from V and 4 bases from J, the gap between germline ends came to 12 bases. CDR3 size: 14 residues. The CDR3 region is CASSAGNRGNTIYF. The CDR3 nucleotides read TGTGCCAGCAGCGCAGGGAACAGGGGAAACACCATATATTTT.

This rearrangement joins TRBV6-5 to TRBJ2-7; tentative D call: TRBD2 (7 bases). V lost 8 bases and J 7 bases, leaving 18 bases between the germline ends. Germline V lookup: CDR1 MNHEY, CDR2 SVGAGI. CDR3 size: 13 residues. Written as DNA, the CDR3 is TGTGCCAGCGGGGGGGCAGGTTTCGGAGAGCAGTACTTC. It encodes CASGGAGFGEQYF.

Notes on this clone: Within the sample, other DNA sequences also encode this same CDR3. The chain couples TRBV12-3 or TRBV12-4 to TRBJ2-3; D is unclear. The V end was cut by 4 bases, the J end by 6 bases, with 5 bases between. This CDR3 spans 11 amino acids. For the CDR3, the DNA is TGTGCCAGCAGTTCCTTGGATACGCAGTATTTT. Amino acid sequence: CASSSLDTQYF.

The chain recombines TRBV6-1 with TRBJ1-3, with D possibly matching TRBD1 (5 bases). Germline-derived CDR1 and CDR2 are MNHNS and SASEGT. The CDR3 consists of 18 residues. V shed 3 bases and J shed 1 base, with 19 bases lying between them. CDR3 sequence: CASSETDRLRLSGNTIYF. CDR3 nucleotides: TGTGCCAGCAGTGAGACAGATAGACTTCGGTTATCTGGAAACACCATATATTTT.

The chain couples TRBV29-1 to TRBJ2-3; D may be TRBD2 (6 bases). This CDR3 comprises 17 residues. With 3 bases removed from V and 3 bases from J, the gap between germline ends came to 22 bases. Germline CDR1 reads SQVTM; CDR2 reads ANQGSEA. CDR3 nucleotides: TGCAGCGTTGAGGGCCTAGCGATGGGGTGGAAGACAGATACGCAGTATTTT. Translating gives CSVEGLAMGWKTDTQYF.

The DNA of the CDR3 is TGTGCCAGCAGTGAAGCGTCAGGAAGAAATTCACCCCTCCACTTT. Amino acid sequence: CASSEASGRNSPLHF. The gene calls are TRBV2 and TRBJ1-6, with D unclear. Trimming shortened V by 0 bases and J by 7 bases, and 10 bases separated the two germline ends. Germline values: CDR1 SNHLY, CDR2 FYNNEI. This CDR3 comprises 15 residues.

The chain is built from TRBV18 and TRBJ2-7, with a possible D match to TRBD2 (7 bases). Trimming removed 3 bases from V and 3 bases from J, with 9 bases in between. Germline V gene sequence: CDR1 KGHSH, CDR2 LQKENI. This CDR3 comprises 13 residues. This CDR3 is CASSPGGGYEQYV. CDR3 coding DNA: TGTGCCAGCTCACCGGGAGGGGGCTACGAGCAGTACGTC.

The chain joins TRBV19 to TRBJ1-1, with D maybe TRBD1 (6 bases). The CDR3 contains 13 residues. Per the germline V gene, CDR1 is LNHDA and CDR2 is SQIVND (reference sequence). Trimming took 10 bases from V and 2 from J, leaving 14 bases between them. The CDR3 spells CATHAGANTEAFF. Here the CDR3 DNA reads TGTGCCACTCACGCGGGGGCCAACACTGAAGCTTTCTTT.

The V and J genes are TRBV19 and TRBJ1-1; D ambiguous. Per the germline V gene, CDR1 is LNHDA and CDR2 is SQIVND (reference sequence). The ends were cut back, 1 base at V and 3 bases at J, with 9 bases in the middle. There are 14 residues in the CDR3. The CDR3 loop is CASSIGHGDTEAFF. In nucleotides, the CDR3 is TGTGCCAGTAGTATAGGACACGGGGACACTGAAGCTTTCTTT.

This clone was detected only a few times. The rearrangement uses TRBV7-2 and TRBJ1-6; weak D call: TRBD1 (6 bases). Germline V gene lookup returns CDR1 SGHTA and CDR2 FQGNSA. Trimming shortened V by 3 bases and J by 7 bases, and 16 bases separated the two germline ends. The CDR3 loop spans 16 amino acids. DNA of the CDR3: TGTGCCAGCAGCTTTCTAGGGGGAGGGTCGAATTCACCCCTCCACTTT. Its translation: CASSFLGGGSNSPLHF.

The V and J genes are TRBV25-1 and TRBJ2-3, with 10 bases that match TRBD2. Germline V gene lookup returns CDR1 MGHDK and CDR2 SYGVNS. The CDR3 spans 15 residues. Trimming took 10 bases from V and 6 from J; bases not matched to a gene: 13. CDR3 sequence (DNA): TGTGCCACCCAACCGGGGAGCGGGGGGGTTGATACGCAGTATTTT. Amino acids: CATQPGSGGVDTQYF.

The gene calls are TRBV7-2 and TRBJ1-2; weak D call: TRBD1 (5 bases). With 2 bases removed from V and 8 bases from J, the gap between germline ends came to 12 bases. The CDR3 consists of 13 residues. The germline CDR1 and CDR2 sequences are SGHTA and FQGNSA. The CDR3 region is CASSLRQGGGYTF. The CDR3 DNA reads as TGTGCCAGCAGCTTACGGCAGGGCGGCGGCTACACCTTC. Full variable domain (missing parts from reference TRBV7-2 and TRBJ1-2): GAGVSQSPSNKVTEKGKDVELRCDPISGHTALYWYRQSLGQGLEFLIYFQGNSAPDKSGLPSDRFSAERTGGSVSTLTIQRTQQEDSAVYLCASSLRQGGGYTFGSGTRLTVV.

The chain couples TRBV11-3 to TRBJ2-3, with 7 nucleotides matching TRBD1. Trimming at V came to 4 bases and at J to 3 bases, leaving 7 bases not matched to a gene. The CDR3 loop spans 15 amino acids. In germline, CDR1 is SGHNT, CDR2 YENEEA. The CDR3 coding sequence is TGTGCCAGCAGCTCCTCCGACAGGGTGACAGATACGCAGTATTTT. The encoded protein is CASSSSDRVTDTQYF.

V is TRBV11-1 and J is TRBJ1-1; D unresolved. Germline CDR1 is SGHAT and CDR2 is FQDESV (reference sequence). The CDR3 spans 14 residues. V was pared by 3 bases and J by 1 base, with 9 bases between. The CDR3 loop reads CASSLSSQNTEAFF. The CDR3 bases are TGTGCCAGCAGCTTGAGCTCCCAGAACACTGAAGCTTTCTTT.

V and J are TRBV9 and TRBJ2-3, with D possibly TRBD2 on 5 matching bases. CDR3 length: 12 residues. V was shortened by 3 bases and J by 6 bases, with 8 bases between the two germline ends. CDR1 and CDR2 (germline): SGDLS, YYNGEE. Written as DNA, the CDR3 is TGTGCCAGCAGCGCCACGGGGGATACGCAGTATTTT. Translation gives CASSATGDTQYF.

The CDR3, as DNA: TGCGCCAGCAGCTTAACCGGGACAGGGGACTACGAGCAGTACTTC. Its protein is CASSLTGTGDYEQYF. The V call is TRBV5-1, the J call TRBJ2-7; 10 nucleotides match TRBD1. Germline CDR1 SGHRS, CDR2 YFSETQ. V shed 2 bases, J shed 3 bases, and the junction held 5 bases outside the gene matches. This CDR3 is built from 15 residues.

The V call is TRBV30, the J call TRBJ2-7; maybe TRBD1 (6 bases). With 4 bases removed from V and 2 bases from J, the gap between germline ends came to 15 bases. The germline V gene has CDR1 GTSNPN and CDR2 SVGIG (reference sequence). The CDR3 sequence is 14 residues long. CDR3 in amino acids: CAWTPGVLAYEQYF. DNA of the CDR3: TGTGCCTGGACCCCAGGGGTCCTTGCCTACGAGCAGTACTTC.

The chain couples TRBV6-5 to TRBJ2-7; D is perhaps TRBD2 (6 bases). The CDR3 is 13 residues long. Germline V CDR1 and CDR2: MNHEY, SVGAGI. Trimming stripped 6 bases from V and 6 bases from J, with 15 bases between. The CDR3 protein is CASRTVEGGEQYV. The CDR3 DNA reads TGTGCCAGCAGGACGGTAGAGGGAGGCGAGCAGTACGTC.

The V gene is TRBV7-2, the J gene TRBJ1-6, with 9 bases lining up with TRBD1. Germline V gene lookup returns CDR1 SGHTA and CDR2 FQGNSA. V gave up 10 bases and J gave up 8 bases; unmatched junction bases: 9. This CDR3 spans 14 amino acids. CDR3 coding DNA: TGTGCCACCGCTGAGGACAGGGGTTATTCACCCCTCCACTTT. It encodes CATAEDRGYSPLHF.

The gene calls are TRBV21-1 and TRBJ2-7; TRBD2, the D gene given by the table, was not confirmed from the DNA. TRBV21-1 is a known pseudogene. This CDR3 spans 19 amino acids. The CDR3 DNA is TGTGCCAGCAGCAAAGCGCTTTTCCCACGGGGGGGCACTAACTACGAGCAGTACGTC. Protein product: CASSKALFPRGGTNYEQYV.

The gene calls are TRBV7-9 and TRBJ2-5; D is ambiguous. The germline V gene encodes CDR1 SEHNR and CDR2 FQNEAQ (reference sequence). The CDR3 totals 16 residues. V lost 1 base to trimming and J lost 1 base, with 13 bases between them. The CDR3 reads CASSLGDLGSQETQYF. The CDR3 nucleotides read TGTGCCAGCAGCTTAGGAGATCTTGGTTCCCAAGAGACCCAGTACTTC.

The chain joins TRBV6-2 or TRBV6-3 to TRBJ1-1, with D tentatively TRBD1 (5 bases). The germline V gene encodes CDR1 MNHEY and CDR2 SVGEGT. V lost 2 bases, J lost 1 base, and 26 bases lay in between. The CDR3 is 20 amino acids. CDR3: CASSYPVVGGLNPRNTEAFF. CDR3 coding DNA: TGTGCCAGCAGTTACCCTGTTGTGGGGGGTTTAAATCCCCGGAACACTGAAGCTTTCTTT.

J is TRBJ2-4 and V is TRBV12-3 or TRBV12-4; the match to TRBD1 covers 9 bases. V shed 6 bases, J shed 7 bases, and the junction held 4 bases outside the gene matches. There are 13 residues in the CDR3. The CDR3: CASRPGQGNIQYF. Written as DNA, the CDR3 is TGTGCCAGCAGACCGGGACAGGGTAACATTCAGTACTTC.

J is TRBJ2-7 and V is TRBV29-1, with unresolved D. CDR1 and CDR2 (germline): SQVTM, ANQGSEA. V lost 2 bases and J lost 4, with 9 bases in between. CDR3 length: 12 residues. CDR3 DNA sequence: TGCAGCGTTGAACTTTCTAGTTACGAGCAGTACGTC. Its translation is CSVELSSYEQYV.

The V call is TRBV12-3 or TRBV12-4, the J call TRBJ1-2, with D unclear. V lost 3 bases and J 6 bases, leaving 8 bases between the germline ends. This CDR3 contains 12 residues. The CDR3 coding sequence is TGTGCCAGCAGTTTTTCGGTGGATGGCTACACCTTC. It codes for CASSFSVDGYTF.

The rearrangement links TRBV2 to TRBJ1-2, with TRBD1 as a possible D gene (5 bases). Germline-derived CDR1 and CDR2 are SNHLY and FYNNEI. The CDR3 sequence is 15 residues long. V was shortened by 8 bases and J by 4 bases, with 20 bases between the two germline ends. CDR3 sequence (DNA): TGTGCCAGCCGACAAGATAGGGGTGAATTCTATGGCTACACCTTC. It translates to CASRQDRGEFYGYTF. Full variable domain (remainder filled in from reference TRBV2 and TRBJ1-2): EPEVTQTPSHQVTQMGQEVILRCVPISNHLYFYWYRQILGQKVEFLVSFYNNEISEKSEIFDDQFSVERPDGSNFTLKIRSTKLEDSAMYFCASRQDRGEFYGYTFGSGTRLTVV.